The rows below give T cell receptor beta chains drawn from one sample of a study of lymphopenia after photon versus proton radiotherapy. TCRdb's table, derived via immunoSEQ multiplex PCR, lists solely in-frame clones and lacks some. There are 75,000 to 95,000 clones in the sample; around 88% occur only once, and around 1.4% lies in the top ten. This sample comprised peripheral blood, obtained from a patient treated with proton-based radiotherapy. These receptors were obtained from a man in his 60s with pancreatic cancer. The CDR3 runs from the conserved cysteine through the conserved F or W. Clone size is not always given. Where it is, it says once, few, many or a class for expanded clones.

V,size,CDR3
TRBV28,-,CASSLSGGQGGELFF
TRBV6-5,-,CASSSSGRGAYEQYF
TRBV5-1,-,CASSSWTSEADTQYF
TRBV5-1,-,CASSLDRGLRAGELFF
TRBV11-2,-,CASSSRTSGLYEQYF
TRBV28,-,CASSLSRQARNEF
TRBV18,-,CASSPPGQGAKTQYF
TRBV5-1,-,CASSLVGTNEKLFF
TRBV27,-,CASSPDRQGRVQPQHF
TRBV9,-,CASSVGPLGQGFYEQYF
TRBV18,-,CASSPPQLAGIKETQYF
TRBV6-4,-,CASSDSIGIYNEQFF
TRBV6-1,once,CAVQDRTIEAQHF
TRBV7-2,-,CASSSGTGMLNEQFF
TRBV7-8,-,CASSRRRGGTEAFF
TRBV19,-,CASSSPGPEAEAFF
TRBV27,-,CASSFGGLAGGLDTQYF
TRBV12-5,-,CASGSPNGAAAFF
TRBV27,-,CASSHAGGGNEKLFF
TRBV7-6,-,CASSLQGGEQFF
TRBV4-1,-,CASSQAGQGSSYEQYF
TRBV18,once,CASSISQGARTDTQYF
TRBV5-1,-,CASSLLPGTSGSSDNEQFF
TRBV2,many,CASSGVASNQPQHF